This is a list of T cell receptor beta chains from one sample in a study of vaccination and CD4 T cells after COVID-19. The antigens these receptors bind are not known. TCRdb recomputed calls from the PCR reads with MiXCR, one row per CDR3 protein. Of 25,000 to 30,000 distinct CDR3 sequences listed, roughly 50% are singletons. The material was CD4+ T cells from blood, cultured in vitro, obtained before SARS-CoV-2 vaccination. The receptor source for this set is a human donor who received a COVID-19 vaccine. CDR3s include the opening cysteine and the closing phenylalanine or tryptophan.

cdr3_length: 16
v_call: TRBV19
cdr3_aa: CASTKQLYRVDQPQHF

cdr3_length: 13
v_call: TRBV7-6
cdr3_aa: CASSPTGEETQYF

cdr3_length: 15
v_call: TRBV25-1
cdr3_aa: CASSETTGGSDTQYF

cdr3_length: 13
v_call: TRBV2
cdr3_aa: CASSGDQEGEAFF

cdr3_length: 14
v_call: TRBV6-1
cdr3_aa: CASTPTDGTDRHTF

cdr3_length: 17
v_call: TRBV6-5
cdr3_aa: CASSYSSGGGATDTQYF

cdr3_length: 13
v_call: TRBV19
cdr3_aa: CASSPGGQETQYF

cdr3_length: 14
v_call: TRBV10-3
cdr3_aa: CAISAADRDYGYTF

cdr3_length: 13
v_call: TRBV9
cdr3_aa: CASSVGGLSPLHF

cdr3_length: 13
v_call: TRBV7-9
cdr3_aa: CASALGRYNEQFF

cdr3_length: 14
v_call: TRBV9
cdr3_aa: CASSVVEGKSGYTF

cdr3_length: 13
v_call: TRBV12-3/TRBV12-4
cdr3_aa: CATREAVTDTQYF

cdr3_length: 16
v_call: TRBV5-5
cdr3_aa: CASSPMSGGGYNEQFF

cdr3_length: 10
v_call: TRBV2
cdr3_aa: CASVVDTQYF

cdr3_length: 16
v_call: TRBV27
cdr3_aa: CASSAPGRAMNTEAFF

cdr3_length: 13
v_call: TRBV19
cdr3_aa: CASSMNQNYGYTF

cdr3_length: 13
v_call: TRBV12-3/TRBV12-4
cdr3_aa: CASSFGDSYEQYF

cdr3_length: 13
v_call: TRBV5-3
cdr3_aa: CASSSLTTDTQYF

cdr3_length: 15
v_call: TRBV19
cdr3_aa: CASTPDRAGDQPQHF

cdr3_length: 13
v_call: TRBV6-5
cdr3_aa: CASSYEQYYGYTF

cdr3_length: 15
v_call: TRBV29-1
cdr3_aa: CSVGGGDSVTDTQYF

cdr3_length: 15
v_call: TRBV7-6
cdr3_aa: CASSLGLAGDNEQFF

cdr3_length: 13
v_call: TRBV14
cdr3_aa: CASSQTSADGYTF

cdr3_length: 15
v_call: TRBV19
cdr3_aa: CASSIRDPGNSPLHF

cdr3_length: 12
v_call: TRBV25-1
cdr3_aa: CASIGGGVGYTF